The sequence of this TCR beta chain was determined in a study of T cell repertoires in cytomegalovirus infection. Study at large: It was recently identified HLA-C-restricted and well-studied HLA-B-restricted CMV epitopes that the study used. Broader study findings: People with CMV and the relevant HLA were identified by cumulative public TCR beta family frequency. There were HLA-C-restricted CMV-specific TCR beta clonotypes dominating the ex vivo response.

For this clonotype: What it recognizes is unknown.

V was pared by 0 bases and J by 8 bases, with 6 bases of the junction left unmatched. This CDR3 is 13 amino acids long. CDR1 is DFQATT, CDR2 SNEGSKA, per germline (reference sequence). TCRdb independently ran MiXCR on the reads; one entry per CDR3 protein. In the table there are fewer than 1,000,000 distinct CDR3 sequences, roughly 30% of which are singletons. Sequences were derived from cultured CD8+ T cells from PBMCs, sampled from culture after CMV antigen stimulation. This receptor was obtained from a human donor in good health (CMV status not recorded). Some clones in this sample may be carry-over from other donors' samples. This rearrangement joins TRBV20-1 to TRBJ1-1; the match to TRBD1 covers 7 bases. The chain's CDR3 is CSARENRGREAFF. CDR3 DNA sequence: TGCAGTGCTAGAGAAAACAGGGGAAGGGAAGCTTTCTTT.